Listed below are T cell receptor beta chains from one sample, sequenced in a study of cytomegalovirus exposure and HLA in healthy donors. Repertoires were generated with immunoSEQ multiplex PCR, while TCRdb's copy carries only in-frame clones and drops some. Here the sample spans 150,000 to 200,000 clones, approximately 80% being singletons. The specimen was PBMCs. The receptors here all came from a woman aged 45-65 years in good health and CMV-seronegative. The CDR3 runs from the conserved cysteine through the conserved F or W. The order of the fields is V gene, clone size, D gene, J gene, CDR3 protein, CDR3 DNA. A D gene is named only where the DNA matches it firmly. Clone sizes are given selectively: once, few, many, or a class where the clone is expanded.

V gene: TRBV15; clone size: -; D gene: -; J gene: TRBJ1-2; CDR3 protein: CATTSGMNYGYTF; CDR3 DNA: TGTGCCACCACGTCCGGGATGAACTATGGCTACACCTTC
V gene: TRBV15; clone size: -; D gene: -; J gene: TRBJ1-3; CDR3 protein: CATSRDSGITIYF; CDR3 DNA: TGTGCCACCAGCAGAGATTCCGGTATCACCATATATTTT
V gene: TRBV7-2; clone size: -; D gene: -; J gene: TRBJ1-3; CDR3 protein: CASSLEQAAGNTIYF; CDR3 DNA: TGTGCCAGCAGCTTAGAACAGGCCGCCGGAAACACCATATATTTT
V gene: TRBV14; clone size: -; D gene: -; J gene: TRBJ1-1; CDR3 protein: CASSQVLPPRRNTEAFF; CDR3 DNA: TGTGCCAGCAGCCAAGTCTTGCCACCGCGGAGGAACACTGAAGCTTTCTTT
V gene: TRBV15; clone size: once; D gene: TRBD2; J gene: TRBJ2-7; CDR3 protein: CATSRGTSSSEQYF; CDR3 DNA: TGTGCCACCAGCAGGGGGACTAGCAGCTCCGAGCAGTACTTC
V gene: TRBV4-2; clone size: -; D gene: -; J gene: TRBJ1-4; CDR3 protein: CASSQDRREKLFF; CDR3 DNA: TGTGCCAGCAGCCAAGATAGGAGGGAAAAACTGTTTTTT
V gene: TRBV2; clone size: -; D gene: -; J gene: TRBJ1-4; CDR3 protein: CASSRSGPVGEKLFF; CDR3 DNA: TGTGCCAGCAGTCGGTCAGGGCCGGTGGGTGAAAAACTGTTTTTT
V gene: TRBV30; clone size: -; D gene: -; J gene: TRBJ2-7; CDR3 protein: CAWSVPGMTSSEQYF; CDR3 DNA: TGTGCCTGGAGTGTACCGGGAATGACTAGTAGCGAGCAGTACTTC
V gene: TRBV12-1; clone size: -; D gene: -; J gene: TRBJ2-3; CDR3 protein: CASSFWVQMITHTQYF; CDR3 DNA: TGTGCCAGCAGCTTTTGGGTACAGATGATCACCCATACGCAGTATTTT
V gene: TRBV11-2; clone size: -; D gene: -; J gene: TRBJ2-7; CDR3 protein: CASSLDSSYEQYF; CDR3 DNA: TGTGCCAGCAGCTTGGACAGCTCCTACGAGCAGTACTTC
V gene: TRBV2; clone size: once; D gene: -; J gene: TRBJ1-1; CDR3 protein: CASSPQGFGTEAFF; CDR3 DNA: TGTGCCAGCAGTCCACAGGGTTTCGGCACTGAAGCTTTCTTT
V gene: TRBV10-3; clone size: -; D gene: -; J gene: TRBJ1-1; CDR3 protein: CAISERGSQEAEAFF; CDR3 DNA: TGTGCCATCAGTGAGAGAGGCAGCCAAGAGGCTGAAGCTTTCTTT
V gene: TRBV5-1; clone size: -; D gene: -; J gene: TRBJ2-5; CDR3 protein: CASRQGGQETQYF; CDR3 DNA: TGCGCCAGCCGACAGGGAGGCCAAGAGACCCAGTACTTC
V gene: TRBV18; clone size: -; D gene: -; J gene: TRBJ2-7; CDR3 protein: CASSPRKEQTISYEQYF; CDR3 DNA: TGTGCCAGCTCACCACGTAAGGAACAGACGATCTCCTACGAGCAGTACTTC
V gene: TRBV16; clone size: -; D gene: -; J gene: TRBJ1-1; CDR3 protein: CASSQGLTATEAFF; CDR3 DNA: TGTGCCAGCAGCCAAGGACTGACCGCGACTGAAGCTTTCTTT
V gene: TRBV18; clone size: few; D gene: -; J gene: TRBJ1-1; CDR3 protein: CASSPLGGFGNTEAFF; CDR3 DNA: TGTGCCAGCTCACCACTGGGCGGGTTCGGGAACACTGAAGCTTTCTTT
V gene: TRBV5-8; clone size: -; D gene: -; J gene: TRBJ2-2; CDR3 protein: CASSLVRDASPGELFF; CDR3 DNA: TGTGCCAGCAGCTTGGTGCGGGACGCCTCCCCCGGGGAGCTGTTTTTT
V gene: TRBV9; clone size: once; D gene: -; J gene: TRBJ2-1; CDR3 protein: CASSVKTESYNEQFF; CDR3 DNA: TGTGCCAGCAGCGTAAAAACTGAATCCTACAATGAGCAGTTCTTC
V gene: TRBV7-3; clone size: few; D gene: TRBD1; J gene: TRBJ1-2; CDR3 protein: CASSPTGTGFGLSGYTF; CDR3 DNA: TGTGCCAGCAGCCCAACCGGGACAGGATTTGGCCTTTCTGGCTACACCTTC
V gene: TRBV11-2; clone size: -; D gene: TRBD1; J gene: TRBJ1-4; CDR3 protein: CASSLGTGTGEKLFF; CDR3 DNA: TGTGCCAGCAGCTTGGGGACAGGGACGGGAGAAAAACTGTTTTTT
V gene: TRBV7-2; clone size: -; D gene: -; J gene: TRBJ1-1; CDR3 protein: CASSLGTGGFTEAFF; CDR3 DNA: TGTGCCAGCAGCTTAGGTACGGGGGGCTTCACTGAAGCTTTCTTT
V gene: TRBV7-2; clone size: -; D gene: -; J gene: TRBJ2-3; CDR3 protein: CASSLGPSPDTQYF; CDR3 DNA: TGTGCCAGCAGCCTAGGGCCCTCCCCAGATACGCAGTATTTT
V gene: TRBV6-5; clone size: -; D gene: -; J gene: TRBJ1-5; CDR3 protein: CASSPVGTLNQPQHF; CDR3 DNA: TGTGCCAGCAGCCCCGTCGGTACTCTGAATCAGCCCCAGCATTTT
V gene: TRBV15; clone size: -; D gene: TRBD2; J gene: TRBJ2-5; CDR3 protein: CATSRDQGLGTQYF; CDR3 DNA: TGTGCCACCAGCAGAGATCAAGGACTAGGGACCCAGTACTTC
V gene: TRBV7-2; clone size: -; D gene: -; J gene: TRBJ2-5; CDR3 protein: CASSLAVGAVFREQYF; CDR3 DNA: TGTGCCAGCAGCTTAGCGGTCGGGGCCGTCTTTCGGGAGCAGTACTTC
V gene: TRBV19; clone size: -; D gene: TRBD1; J gene: TRBJ1-4; CDR3 protein: CAIGTGAGLANEKLFF; CDR3 DNA: TGTGCCATCGGGACAGGGGCAGGATTGGCTAATGAAAAACTGTTTTTT
V gene: TRBV12-5; clone size: once; D gene: -; J gene: TRBJ1-1; CDR3 protein: CASGKEQTEKAFF; CDR3 DNA: TGTGCTAGTGGGAAAGAACAGACAGAGAAAGCTTTCTTT
V gene: TRBV27; clone size: -; D gene: -; J gene: TRBJ2-3; CDR3 protein: CASSMSGSTDTQYF; CDR3 DNA: TGTGCCAGCAGTATGTCAGGGAGCACAGATACGCAGTATTTT
V gene: TRBV29-1; clone size: -; D gene: -; J gene: TRBJ1-2; CDR3 protein: CSVETGGWGGYTF; CDR3 DNA: TGCAGCGTTGAAACGGGGGGGTGGGGTGGCTACACCTTC
V gene: TRBV19; clone size: -; D gene: -; J gene: TRBJ1-5; CDR3 protein: CASGAGAGRYSYFGDQPQHF; CDR3 DNA: TGTGCCAGTGGGGCTGGGGCGGGGCGTTACTCCTATTTCGGGGATCAGCCCCAGCATTTT
V gene: TRBV19; clone size: -; D gene: -; J gene: TRBJ1-2; CDR3 protein: CASSPMNEMVGYTF; CDR3 DNA: TGTGCCAGTAGTCCTATGAATGAGATGGTAGGCTACACCTTC
V gene: TRBV7-9; clone size: -; D gene: -; J gene: TRBJ2-2; CDR3 protein: CASSAGWGVATGELFF; CDR3 DNA: TGTGCCAGCAGCGCCGGATGGGGGGTCGCCACCGGGGAGCTGTTTTTT
V gene: TRBV4-2; clone size: -; D gene: TRBD1; J gene: TRBJ2-7; CDR3 protein: CASSQDRPRTGIENEQYF; CDR3 DNA: TGTGCCAGCAGCCAAGATCGCCCCCGGACAGGGATTGAAAACGAGCAGTACTTC
V gene: TRBV21-1; clone size: -; D gene: -; J gene: TRBJ2-7; CDR3 protein: CARGGRNYEQYF; CDR3 DNA: TGTGCTAGAGGCGGGAGGAACTACGAGCAGTACTTC
V gene: TRBV7-6; clone size: -; D gene: -; J gene: TRBJ1-2; CDR3 protein: CASSSTDSTNYGYTF; CDR3 DNA: TGTGCCAGCAGCTCGACGGACAGTACTAACTATGGCTACACCTTC
V gene: TRBV7-8; clone size: -; D gene: -; J gene: TRBJ1-1; CDR3 protein: CASSLKDRMNTEAFF; CDR3 DNA: TGTGCCAGCAGCTTAAAGGACAGAATGAACACTGAAGCTTTCTTT
V gene: TRBV13; clone size: -; D gene: -; J gene: TRBJ2-7; CDR3 protein: CANSTRAGYEQYF; CDR3 DNA: TGTGCCAACAGCACCCGGGCGGGCTACGAGCAGTACTTC
V gene: TRBV4-1; clone size: once; D gene: -; J gene: TRBJ1-2; CDR3 protein: CASSQGAAHYGYTF; CDR3 DNA: TGCGCCAGCAGCCAAGGGGCAGCCCACTATGGCTACACCTTC
V gene: TRBV9; clone size: -; D gene: -; J gene: TRBJ2-5; CDR3 protein: CASSPRWGGLEETQYF; CDR3 DNA: TGTGCCAGCAGCCCGAGGTGGGGGGGCCTCGAGGAGACCCAGTACTTC
V gene: TRBV10-3; clone size: once; D gene: -; J gene: TRBJ2-3; CDR3 protein: CAISEFSRGRGADTQYF; CDR3 DNA: TGTGCCATCAGTGAATTTTCCAGGGGCCGCGGTGCAGATACGCAGTATTTT
V gene: TRBV4-1; clone size: -; D gene: -; J gene: TRBJ1-4; CDR3 protein: CASSQDLGKGGEKLFF; CDR3 DNA: TGCGCCAGCAGCCAAGATCTGGGCAAGGGAGGGGAAAAACTGTTTTTT
V gene: TRBV5-8; clone size: -; D gene: TRBD1; J gene: TRBJ1-1; CDR3 protein: CASSYYRGVNTEAFF; CDR3 DNA: TGTGCCAGCAGCTACTACAGGGGGGTGAACACTGAAGCTTTCTTT
V gene: TRBV19; clone size: -; D gene: -; J gene: TRBJ1-1; CDR3 protein: CAILLGTEAFF; CDR3 DNA: TGTGCCATCCTTCTCGGGACTGAAGCTTTCTTT
V gene: TRBV7-2; clone size: -; D gene: -; J gene: TRBJ1-5; CDR3 protein: CASSLDPGNNQPQHF; CDR3 DNA: TGTGCCAGCAGCTTAGATCCGGGTAACAATCAGCCCCAGCATTTT
V gene: TRBV28; clone size: once; D gene: -; J gene: TRBJ1-5; CDR3 protein: CASIWGLGNQPQHF; CDR3 DNA: TGTGCCAGCATATGGGGGCTGGGCAATCAGCCCCAGCATTTT
V gene: TRBV4-3; clone size: -; D gene: TRBD2; J gene: TRBJ2-1; CDR3 protein: CASSQDLPLAGVYNEQFF; CDR3 DNA: TGCGCCAGCAGCCAAGATTTGCCACTAGCGGGAGTATACAATGAGCAGTTCTTC
V gene: TRBV18; clone size: -; D gene: TRBD1; J gene: TRBJ2-6; CDR3 protein: CASSLRQGVRSGANVLTF; CDR3 DNA: TGTGCCAGCTCACTCAGACAGGGGGTCCGCTCTGGGGCCAACGTCCTGACTTTC
V gene: TRBV10-3; clone size: -; D gene: -; J gene: TRBJ2-1; CDR3 protein: CAISESAAGSYNEQFF; CDR3 DNA: TGTGCCATCAGTGAGTCGGCGGCGGGCTCCTACAATGAGCAGTTCTTC
V gene: TRBV6-1; clone size: -; D gene: -; J gene: TRBJ1-4; CDR3 protein: CASSADGGSTNEKLFF; CDR3 DNA: TGTGCCAGCAGTGCGGACGGGGGGAGCACTAATGAAAAACTGTTTTTT
V gene: TRBV9; clone size: -; D gene: -; J gene: TRBJ2-6; CDR3 protein: CASSLAGQRANVLTF; CDR3 DNA: TGTGCCAGCAGCCTAGCTGGACAGCGGGCCAACGTCCTGACTTTC
V gene: TRBV5-6; clone size: -; D gene: TRBD1; J gene: TRBJ1-2; CDR3 protein: CASRTGVYGYTF; CDR3 DNA: TGTGCCAGCAGGACAGGGGTCTATGGCTACACCTTC
V gene: TRBV5-1; clone size: once; D gene: -; J gene: TRBJ2-7; CDR3 protein: CASSLFDTLSEQYF; CDR3 DNA: TGCGCCAGCAGCTTGTTCGACACCCTATCCGAGCAGTACTTC
V gene: TRBV6-1; clone size: -; D gene: TRBD2; J gene: TRBJ2-4; CDR3 protein: CAIQRRLAAKNIQYF; CDR3 DNA: TGTGCCATCCAAAGGCGACTAGCGGCCAAAAACATTCAGTACTTC
V gene: TRBV11-1; clone size: -; D gene: -; J gene: TRBJ2-2; CDR3 protein: CASSLARGSADTGELFF; CDR3 DNA: TGTGCCAGCAGCTTAGCCCGGGGTAGCGCCGATACCGGGGAGCTGTTTTTT